Listed below are T cell receptor beta chains from one sample, sequenced in a study of shared clonotypes between healthy human individuals. The repertoire was sequenced with immunoSEQ multiplex PCR; TCRdb's copy has only in-frame clones and lacks some. The profile shows about 2 million clones, approximately 94% of them singletons. Sequencing was carried out using naive CD8+ T cells sorted from blood. The origin of the receptors is a man between 18 and 29 years old in good health. The CDR3 runs from the conserved cysteine through the conserved F or W. A D gene is named only where the DNA matches it firmly. Only some rows state a clone size, as once, few, many or a class for expanded clones.

V	size	J	D	CDR3	DNA
TRBV2	.	TRBJ2-1	TRBD2	CASSKLAGADNEQFF	TGTGCCAGCAGTAAGCTAGCGGGAGCCGACAATGAGCAGTTCTTC
TRBV5-4	once	TRBJ1-2	.	CASSFTGSLYGYTF	TGTGCCAGCAGCTTCACAGGGTCTCTCTATGGCTACACCTTC
TRBV27	.	TRBJ2-7	.	CASSLTASSYEQYF	TGTGCCAGCAGTCTCACAGCCAGCTCCTACGAGCAGTACTTC
TRBV11-2	.	TRBJ2-7	.	CASSLVQGYEQYF	TGTGCCAGCAGCTTGGTTCAGGGCTACGAGCAGTACTTC
TRBV7-6	.	TRBJ2-7	TRBD1	CASSLGGQGAYEQYF	TGTGCCAGCAGCTTAGGGGGACAGGGGGCTTACGAGCAGTACTTC
TRBV7-9	once	TRBJ2-7	.	CASSPKATRTPYEQYF	TGTGCCAGCAGCCCGAAGGCGACCCGGACACCGTACGAGCAGTACTTC
TRBV10-2	.	TRBJ2-5	.	CASSLDGPVETQYF	TGCGCCAGCAGCCTCGACGGACCGGTTGAGACCCAGTACTTC
TRBV6-4	once	TRBJ2-3	.	CASSAPGHPPDTQYF	TGTGCCAGCAGTGCCCCTGGACACCCGCCAGATACGCAGTATTTT
TRBV7-9	.	TRBJ2-2	.	CASSLGLGLPTGELFF	TGTGCCAGCAGCTTAGGGCTGGGACTGCCCACCGGGGAGCTGTTTTTT
TRBV5-1	few	TRBJ1-2	TRBD1	CASSLTGTDRYGYTF	TGCGCCAGCAGCTTAACCGGGACAGACAGATATGGCTACACCTTC
TRBV5-6	.	TRBJ2-5	TRBD1	CASRRTGEETQYF	TGTGCCAGCAGACGGACAGGGGAAGAGACCCAGTACTTC
TRBV7-8	.	TRBJ2-3	TRBD2	CASSLVASGGSTDTQYF	TGTGCCAGCAGCTTAGTAGCTAGCGGGGGCAGCACAGATACGCAGTATTTT
TRBV19	.	TRBJ1-5	.	CASSIDNGNQPQHF	TGTGCCAGTAGTATAGATAACGGCAATCAGCCCCAGCATTTT
TRBV30	.	TRBJ2-7	TRBD1	CAWDRGEYEQYF	TGTGCCTGGGACAGGGGCGAATACGAGCAGTACTTC
TRBV11-2	once	TRBJ1-4	.	CASSLHEKLFF	TGTGCCAGCAGCTTGCATGAAAAACTGTTTTTT
TRBV4-3	.	TRBJ2-7	TRBD2	CASSYHRGGLAGYEQYF	TGCGCCAGCAGCTACCACAGGGGCGGGCTAGCGGGGTACGAGCAGTACTTC
TRBV27	.	TRBJ2-3	.	CASRRWQITDTQYF	TGTGCCAGCAGGCGATGGCAGATCACAGATACGCAGTATTTT
TRBV14	.	TRBJ1-6	.	CASSQAVSFLLHF	TGTGCCAGCAGCCAAGCCGTCAGCTTCCTCCTCCACTTT
TRBV19	.	TRBJ1-1	.	CASSPQGVWGAEAFF	TGTGCCAGTAGTCCACAGGGCGTTTGGGGCGCTGAAGCTTTCTTT
TRBV4-1	.	TRBJ2-5	TRBD2	CASSHTSGGQETQYF	TGCGCCAGCAGCCACACTAGCGGGGGGCAAGAGACCCAGTACTTC
TRBV4-1	.	TRBJ2-7	.	CASSQAGGSEQYF	TGCGCCAGCAGCCAAGCTGGGGGAAGCGAGCAGTACTTC
TRBV28	.	TRBJ1-1	.	CASSSQAGATEAFF	TGTGCCAGCAGTTCCCAGGCCGGGGCGACTGAAGCTTTCTTT
TRBV28	.	TRBJ1-4	.	CASSLADELKLFF	TGTGCCAGCAGCCTCGCGGACGAGTTAAAACTGTTTTTT
TRBV6-5	.	TRBJ1-1	.	CASSYDGFQGPESFF	TGTGCCAGCAGTTATGACGGTTTCCAGGGCCCTGAGTCTTTCTTT
TRBV6-5	.	TRBJ1-1	.	CASSYGGGNTEAFF	TGTGCCAGCAGCTACGGGGGGGGGAACACTGAAGCTTTCTTT
TRBV29-1	.	TRBJ2-7	.	CSVEESVGLSTSYEQYF	TGCAGCGTTGAAGAATCAGTAGGCCTCTCCACTTCCTACGAGCAGTACTTC
TRBV13	.	TRBJ2-3	.	CASSLGLGKGTSTDTQYF	TGTGCCAGCAGCTTAGGTTTAGGGAAAGGAACTAGCACAGATACGCAGTATTTT
TRBV2	.	TRBJ2-2	TRBD2	CASITPGLATGELFF	TGTGCCAGCATTACACCGGGACTAGCTACCGGGGAGCTGTTTTTT
TRBV5-6	.	TRBJ2-1	TRBD2	CASSLAPSGSWDEQFF	TGTGCCAGCAGCTTGGCCCCCAGCGGGAGTTGGGATGAGCAGTTCTTC
TRBV4-1	.	TRBJ1-1	.	CASSQDRGMAEAFF	TGCGCCAGCAGCCAAGATAGAGGGATGGCTGAAGCTTTCTTT
TRBV13	.	TRBJ2-7	TRBD1	CASSLRGQGYEQYF	TGTGCCAGCAGCTTACGAGGACAGGGGTACGAGCAGTACTTC
TRBV6-5	.	TRBJ2-5	.	CASSAQGETQYF	TGTGCCAGCAGTGCCCAGGGAGAGACCCAGTACTTC
TRBV7-9	.	TRBJ2-1	.	CASSLGGQKSSYNEQFF	TGTGCCAGCAGCTTAGGAGGACAGAAGAGCTCCTACAATGAGCAGTTCTTC
TRBV2	.	TRBJ1-4	.	CASRRYWGTNEKLFF	TGTGCCAGCAGGCGCTATTGGGGTACTAATGAAAAACTGTTTTTT
TRBV30	.	TRBJ2-1	TRBD2	CAWSVTSGSEQFF	TGTGCCTGGAGTGTAACTAGCGGGAGTGAGCAGTTCTTC
TRBV5-6	.	TRBJ1-2	.	CASSEPGDYGYTF	TGTGCCAGCAGCGAGCCCGGGGACTATGGCTACACCTTC
TRBV7-9	.	TRBJ1-3	.	CASSLAPGLPGNTIYF	TGTGCCAGCAGCTTAGCGCCCGGACTTCCTGGAAACACCATATATTTT
TRBV27	.	TRBJ2-5	TRBD2	CASSLSAGDHQETQYF	TGTGCCAGCAGTTTATCCGCGGGGGACCACCAAGAGACCCAGTACTTC
TRBV27	.	TRBJ2-1	.	CASSLLGLGEQFF	TGTGCCAGCAGTTTATTAGGACTGGGTGAGCAGTTCTTC
TRBV27	once	TRBJ2-5	.	CASSFLGYQETQYF	TGTGCCAGCAGTTTCCTTGGGTACCAAGAGACCCAGTACTTC
TRBV7-2	.	TRBJ1-2	.	CASSLIPLTADGYTF	TGTGCCAGCAGCTTAATACCCCTGACAGCAGATGGCTACACCTTC
TRBV6-1	.	TRBJ2-7	TRBD2	CASSPSRDYHYEQYF	TGTGCCAGCAGCCCTTCCAGGGACTACCACTACGAGCAGTACTTC
TRBV7-2	.	TRBJ1-6	.	CASSPGTEIYNSPLHF	TGTGCCAGCAGCCCCGGCACGGAGATTTATAATTCACCCCTCCACTTT
TRBV7-8	.	TRBJ1-5	.	CASSFLSLGSNQPQHF	TGTGCCAGCAGCTTCCTTTCGTTGGGGTCGAATCAGCCCCAGCATTTT
TRBV4-1	.	TRBJ1-2	TRBD1	CASSHPGTGAFGYTF	TGCGCCAGCAGCCACCCCGGGACAGGGGCTTTTGGCTACACCTTC
TRBV7-9	once	TRBJ2-5	TRBD2	CAPARLAGGTGEETQYF	TGTGCACCAGCAAGACTAGCGGGAGGGACGGGCGAAGAGACCCAGTACTTC